The text below deals with one TCR beta chain. Sorting of unstimulated PBMCs yielded separate CD3+CD4+ and CD3+CD8+ fractions. This sample is part of a study of T cell clones after liver transplantation. Study-level information: Without induction therapy, subjects received standard immunosuppression until 12-24 months post-transplant. At least one year of complete immunosuppression withdrawal without enzymes over twice normal defined tolerance.

Some clones are missing from TCRdb's copy, which holds only in-frame ones; the method was immunoSEQ multiplex PCR. The profile covers tens of thousands of clones, with 60% to 75% appearing a single time and about 9.7% taken by the ten largest. The CDR3 spans 13 residues. Trimming took off 3 bases at V and 1 base at J, with 5 bases between the two ends. CDR1 LNHDA and CDR2 SQIVND come from the germline V gene (reference sequence). This clonotype was obtained from a human patient who received a liver transplant. The T cells may come from the graft donor. The sample was CD4+ T cells from blood, taken at the 22-month timepoint. The chain has TRBV19 and TRBJ2-3; D call uncertain. As DNA, the CDR3 is TGTGCCAGTAGTATTGCCCGCACAGATACGCAGTATTTT. The encoded protein is CASSIARTDTQYF.